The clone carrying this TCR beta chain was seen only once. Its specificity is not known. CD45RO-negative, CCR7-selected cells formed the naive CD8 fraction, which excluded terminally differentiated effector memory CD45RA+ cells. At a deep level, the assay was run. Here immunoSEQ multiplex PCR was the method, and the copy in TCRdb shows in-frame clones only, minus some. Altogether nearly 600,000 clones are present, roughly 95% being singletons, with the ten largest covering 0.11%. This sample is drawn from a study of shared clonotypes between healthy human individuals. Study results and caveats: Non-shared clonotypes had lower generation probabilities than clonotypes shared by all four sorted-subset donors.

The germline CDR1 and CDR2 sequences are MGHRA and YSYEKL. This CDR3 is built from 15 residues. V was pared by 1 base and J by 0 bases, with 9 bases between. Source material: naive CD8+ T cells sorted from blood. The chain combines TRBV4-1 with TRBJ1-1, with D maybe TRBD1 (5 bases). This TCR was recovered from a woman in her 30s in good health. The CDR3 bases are TGCGCCAGCAGCCAAGGTTCGGGGGTGAACACTGAAGCTTTCTTT. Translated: CASSQGSGVNTEAFF.